This entry lists 18 T cell receptor beta chains sequenced from one sample in a study of blood T cell repertoires in COVID-19. The method was immunoSEQ multiplex PCR; TCRdb's version includes in-frame clones alone and lacks a portion of them. The table shows 90,000 to 100,000 clones, with roughly 89% occurring only once. The sample was peripheral blood. The receptor source for this set is a man between 65 and 79 years old with active or convalescent COVID-19.

The chain uses TRBV9 and TRBJ1-2; D is uncertain. Trimming removed 0 bases from V and 7 bases from J, with 13 bases in between. This CDR3 spans 14 amino acids. Germline assignment: CDR1 SGDLS and CDR2 YYNGEE. The CDR3 sequence: CASSVGGAEGGYTF. The CDR3 bases are TGTGCCAGCAGCGTAGGCGGCGCGGAGGGTGGCTACACCTTC.

The CDR3 sequence is CASSLTTGQGYTF. The CDR3 nucleotides are TGTGCCAGCAGCTTAACTACGGGACAGGGCTACACCTTC. The chain uses TRBV7-2 and TRBJ1-2, with 7 positions matching TRBD1. CDR3 size: 13 residues. CDR1 is SGHTA and CDR2 is FQGNSA in the germline V gene. The V segment lost 2 bases and the J segment 8 bases; nucleotides outside the gene matches: 5.

This clone has just one count. As DNA, the CDR3 is TGTGCCAGCAGCTTACGGGGCGGGGGAGCCTACGAGCAGTACTTC. As protein: CASSLRGGGAYEQYF. The chain uses TRBV7-2 and TRBJ2-7; 7 positions agree with TRBD2. In germline, CDR1 is SGHTA, CDR2 FQGNSA. This CDR3 has 15 residues. V dropped 2 bases and J dropped 2; count of bases not matched to a gene: 6.

This chain joins TRBV5-1 and TRBJ2-2; 7 bases are a match to TRBD1. Germline loops: CDR1 SGHRS, CDR2 YFSETQ. The CDR3 is 16 amino acids. V lost 2 bases, J lost 1 base, and 5 bases stayed unmatched. The CDR3 region is CASSFTGAKNTGELFF. CDR3 in DNA: TGCGCCAGCAGCTTCACAGGGGCGAAGAACACCGGGGAGCTGTTTTTT. The full variable domain, with the rest looked up from reference TRBV5-1 and TRBJ2-2, is KAGVTQTPRYLIKTRGQQVTLSCSPISGHRSVSWYQQTPGQGLQFLFEYFSETQRNKGNFPGRFSGRQFSNSRSEMNVSTLELGDSALYLCASSFTGAKNTGELFFGEGSRLTVL.

The V and J genes are TRBV2 and TRBJ2-3, with 8 bases identical to TRBD2. J lost 2 bases, V lost 1 base, and 5 bases had no gene match. In germline, CDR1 is SNHLY, CDR2 FYNNEI. The CDR3 extends over 16 amino acids. CDR3 nucleotide sequence: TGTGCCAGCAGTGAAGGTCGGCGGGGGGTCACAGATACGCAGTATTTT. Protein sequence: CASSEGRRGVTDTQYF.

V is TRBV6-5 and J is TRBJ2-7, with 8 bases identical to TRBD2. CDR3 length: 13 amino acids. V gave up 7 bases and J gave up 2 bases; unmatched junction bases: 4. Germline assignment: CDR1 MNHEY and CDR2 SVGAGI. The CDR3 DNA reads as TGTGCCAGCATGCGGGGGGCGACCTACGAGCAGTACTTC. Amino acids: CASMRGATYEQYF.

The chain recombines TRBV3-1 (or the pseudogene TRBV3-2) with TRBJ2-2, with D maybe TRBD2 (5 bases). The CDR3 has 14 residues. Germline CDR1 and CDR2: LGHDT and YNNKEL (reference sequence). V lost 1 base and J 7 bases, leaving 10 bases between the germline ends. In DNA form, the CDR3 reads TGTGCCAGCAGCCAAGTTCTAGCCGGCGGGGAGCTGTTTTTT. Its translation is CASSQVLAGGELFF.

The chain recombines TRBV21-1 with TRBJ1-5; no check of the table's D call, TRBD1, against the DNA was made. TRBV21-1 is annotated as a pseudogene. The CDR3 runs to 20 residues. The CDR3 nucleotides are TGTGCCAGCAGCAAAGATGAGGGGGACAGGGGTACTTATAGCAATCAGCCCCAGCATTTT. It codes for CASSKDEGDRGTYSNQPQHF.

This clone occurred a few times. The V gene is TRBV7-9, the J gene TRBJ1-1; D possibly corresponds to TRBD1 (6 bases). The CDR3 spans 16 residues. Looked up from germline, CDR1 is SEHNR and CDR2 is FQNEAQ (reference sequence). V lost 5 bases and J lost 2, with 18 bases in between. As DNA, the CDR3 is TGTGCCAGCAGCACGACAGGCCTCGGAGATAACACTGAAGCTTTCTTT. Its translation is CASSTTGLGDNTEAFF.

The chain's CDR3 is CASSPLRDRAETQYF. As DNA, the CDR3 is TGTGCCAGCAGCCCCCTACGGGACAGGGCGGAGACCCAGTACTTC. The chain combines TRBV7-9 with TRBJ2-5; 9 bases are shared with TRBD1. Trimming took 5 bases from V and 5 from J; bases not matched to a gene: 9. CDR1 is SEHNR and CDR2 is FQNEAQ in the germline V gene (reference sequence). The CDR3 runs to 15 residues.

The V gene is TRBV30, the J gene TRBJ1-6, with 7 bases fitting TRBD1. Unmatched junction bases numbered 3, after V lost 1 base and J lost 0 bases. The CDR3 loop spans 16 amino acids. Germline V CDR1 and CDR2: GTSNPN, SVGIG (reference sequence). DNA of the CDR3: TGTGCCTGGAGTGACAACAGGGGCTCCTATAATTCACCCCTCCACTTT. As protein: CAWSDNRGSYNSPLHF.

This clone is a singleton in its sample. The chain carries TRBV10-1 and TRBJ2-1; 11 bases are shared with TRBD2. The CDR3 runs 15 residues. The germline V gene has CDR1 WNHNN and CDR2 SYGVQD (reference sequence). After removal of 9 bases from V and 9 bases from J, the junction contained 13 bases not matched to a gene. CDR3 nucleotides: TGCGCCAGGGAATCTAGCGGGGGGTCCTCGCCTGAGCAGTTCTTC. Amino acids: CARESSGGSSPEQFF.

This clone was counted a single time. V and J are TRBV6-5 and TRBJ1-1, with D maybe TRBD1 (6 bases). Trimming cost V 0 bases and J 1 base, with 12 bases left between them. Germline loops: CDR1 MNHEY, CDR2 SVGAGI. This CDR3 region has 16 residues. In DNA, the CDR3 is TGTGCCAGCAGTTACTCGAAGGGGGGGCCGAACACTGAAGCTTTCTTT. Its protein product is CASSYSKGGPNTEAFF.

About this clone itself: One end of the junction is discordant with germline, which a read error may explain. The chain has TRBV6-5 and TRBJ1-6; perhaps TRBD1 as D (5 bases). Germline V gene lookup returns CDR1 MNHEY and CDR2 SVGAGI. The CDR3 covers 14 residues. CDR3: CASSYAGNNSPRHF. As DNA, the CDR3 is TGTGCCAGCAGCTACGCAGGGAATAATTCACCCCGCCACTTT.

This chain connects TRBV28 to TRBJ2-7, with a weak D call TRBD1 (5 bases). V lost 1 base and J lost 3, with 10 bases in between. Per germline, CDR1 MDHEN and CDR2 SYDVKM. The CDR3 covers 14 residues. CDR3 sequence (DNA): TGTGCCAGCAGTTTATCTGACAGACTCTACGAGCAGTACTTC. Protein sequence: CASSLSDRLYEQYF.

The J gene is TRBJ2-1, the V gene TRBV11-3; 13 bases are a match to TRBD2. The CDR3 is 18 amino acids. Germline trimming cut 5 bases from V and 0 bases from J; bases unmatched to any gene: 7. The germline CDR1 and CDR2 sequences are SGHNT and YENEEA. The CDR3 loop reads CASSRGLAGRSSYNEQFF. DNA of the CDR3: TGTGCCAGCAGCAGGGGACTAGCGGGGAGGAGCTCCTACAATGAGCAGTTCTTC.

The gene calls are TRBV7-9 and TRBJ2-5; 9 positions agree with TRBD2. The CDR3 contains 15 residues. Per germline, CDR1 SEHNR and CDR2 FQNEAQ (reference sequence). Trimming cost V 3 bases and J 5 bases; bases outside gene matches: 7. This CDR3 reads CASSLLAGRRETQYF. As DNA, the CDR3 is TGTGCCAGCAGCTTGCTAGCGGGGCGTAGGGAGACCCAGTACTTC.

V gene TRBV6-5 combines with J gene TRBJ2-3, with D possibly matching TRBD2 (5 bases). The CDR3 has 14 amino acids. Germline loops: CDR1 MNHEY, CDR2 SVGAGI. The V gene lost 10 bases and the J gene lost 0 bases, with 14 bases spanning the gap. The CDR3: CATLGLASTDTQYF. The DNA of the CDR3 is TGTGCCACCCTCGGACTGGCTAGCACAGATACGCAGTATTTT.